One and the same sample provided the 10 T cell receptor beta chains below, sequenced in a study of long-term antiretroviral therapy in people with HIV. The run of the v3.0 immunoSEQ assay was at survey level. The data were produced by immunoSEQ multiplex PCR, yet TCRdb's version contains in-frame clones alone and is incomplete. Of under 20,000 clones in the sample, roughly 78% were seen once. Specimen: unsorted PBMCs, collected at the start of antiretroviral therapy, before treatment. The source of these receptors is a young man with HIV.

The chain uses TRBV7-6 and TRBJ2-7; 12 bases match TRBD1. Germline V lookup: CDR1 SGHVS, CDR2 FNYEAQ. The ends lost 5 bases at V and 5 bases at J; junction bases unmatched: 16. This CDR3 has 18 residues. The CDR3 protein is CASSHAGTGGGRLDEQYF. In DNA, the CDR3 is TGTGCCAGCAGCCACGCCGGGACAGGGGGCGGTCGGTTAGACGAGCAGTACTTC.

This rearrangement joins TRBV7-2 to TRBJ1-2; the D is unclear. Germline loops: CDR1 SGHTA, CDR2 FQGNSA. Trimming shortened V by 1 base and J by 5 bases, and 5 bases separated the two germline ends. The CDR3 contains 12 residues. The CDR3 sequence is CASSLGMYGYTF. The CDR3 nucleotides read TGTGCCAGCAGCTTAGGGATGTATGGCTACACCTTC.

This clone is a singleton in its sample. The chain links TRBV10-3 to TRBJ2-5; D is unresolved. This CDR3 contains 14 residues. Trimming removed 0 bases from V and 5 bases from J, with 10 bases in between. Germline V gene sequence: CDR1 ENHRY, CDR2 SYGVKD. The CDR3 DNA sequence: TGTGCCATCAGTGAGTCGTATGGCCGTGAGACCCAGTACTTC. This codes for CAISESYGRETQYF.

The chain carries TRBV27 and TRBJ2-1, with TRBD1 matching over 11 bases. The CDR3 covers 14 residues. Germline CDR1 is MNHEY and CDR2 is SMNVEV (reference sequence). Trimming removed 7 bases from V and 8 bases from J; junction bases left unmatched: 7. The CDR3 DNA reads TGTGCCAGCAAATGGACAGGGGGCATGGATGAGCAGTTCTTC. This sequence encodes CASKWTGGMDEQFF.

This clone was recorded a few times. The chain uses TRBV7-2 and TRBJ2-7, with 7 positions matching TRBD2. The CDR3 is 17 amino acids. CDR1 and CDR2 from the germline V gene are SGHTA and FQGNSA. V lost 4 bases, J lost 6 bases, and 18 bases stayed unmatched. The chain's CDR3 is CASSSPLAGVLVGEQYF. For the CDR3, the DNA is TGTGCCAGCAGCTCCCCACTTGCGGGAGTTCTGGTGGGCGAGCAGTACTTC.

The genes are TRBV7-9 and TRBJ2-7, with D unresolved. Germline V CDR1 and CDR2: SEHNR, FQNEAQ (reference sequence). The CDR3 sequence is 13 residues long. The germline V and J ends were trimmed by 6 bases and 2 bases, with 11 bases remaining between them. The CDR3 loop is CASREGSTYEQYF. The CDR3 nucleotides are TGTGCCAGCAGGGAAGGCAGCACCTACGAGCAGTACTTC.

The chain recombines TRBV10-2 with TRBJ2-5; a possible D gene is TRBD1 (6 bases). Germline V gene data show CDR1 as WSHSY and CDR2 as SAAADI. The CDR3 is 15 residues long. The V end was cut by 3 bases, the J end by 5 bases, with 16 bases between. In DNA form, the CDR3 reads TGCGCCAGCAGTGAAACCACAGGGTCTAGGGAGACCCAGTACTTC. Protein sequence: CASSETTGSRETQYF.

This clone has a handful of counts. The genes are TRBV5-1 and TRBJ2-7, with a weak D call TRBD2 (5 bases). Germline lookup yields CDR1 SGHRS and CDR2 YFSETQ. The germline V and J ends were trimmed by 5 bases and 5 bases, with 11 bases remaining between them. The CDR3 extends over 12 amino acids. CDR3 in amino acids: CASSEGVDEQYF. Written as DNA, the CDR3 is TGCGCCAGCAGTGAGGGAGTCGACGAGCAGTACTTC.

The rearrangement joins TRBV10-2 to TRBJ2-2, with 8 bases matching TRBD2. The CDR3 totals 16 residues. The germline V gene encodes CDR1 WSHSY and CDR2 SAAADI. The J segment lost 6 bases and the V segment lost 6 bases, leaving 12 bases of the junction unmatched. The CDR3 DNA sequence: TGCGCCAGCAGCACGCACCCGGGACTAGTTTCCGGGGAGCTGTTTTTT. It is translated as CASSTHPGLVSGELFF.

The J gene is TRBJ1-2, the V gene TRBV15; D not resolved. The CDR3 is made up of 13 amino acids. Germline V CDR1 and CDR2: LNHNV, YYDKDF (reference sequence). The V and J ends lost 4 bases and 0 bases respectively, with 6 bases between them. The CDR3 DNA follows: TGTGCCACCAGCACCGGACCTAACTATGGCTACACCTTC. The encoded protein is CATSTGPNYGYTF.